The next 32 T cell receptor beta chains were all read from a single sample in a study of control samples from healthy donors and cancer patients. The table came from immunoSEQ multiplex PCR; TCRdb's copy has only in-frame clones and leaves some out. The sample spans around 190,000 clones; the ten largest clones claim 2% to 2.5%. Sequenced material: blood. The receptors derive from a woman in her 30s in good health.

The chain links TRBV7-3 to TRBJ2-3; D uncertain. Germline V CDR1 and CDR2: SGHTA, FQGTGA. The germline V and J ends were trimmed by 1 base and 6 bases, with 8 bases remaining between them. The CDR3 consists of 13 residues. In DNA, the CDR3 is TGTGCCAGCAGCTTAAGACGGCCGGATACGCAGTATTTT. This translates into CASSLRRPDTQYF. The variable domain in full, completed from reference TRBV7-3 and TRBJ2-3, reads GAGVSQTPSNKVTEKGKYVELRCDPISGHTALYWYRQSLGQGPEFLIYFQGTGAADDSGLPNDRFFAVRPEGSVSTLKIQRTERGDSAVYLCASSLRRPDTQYFGPGTRLTVL.

This chain uses TRBV5-3 with TRBJ2-2; D unclear. TRBV5-3 is placed among ORFs of uncertain function. CDR3 length equals 16 residues. The V gene lost 7 bases and the J gene lost 1 base, with 17 bases spanning the gap. This CDR3 reads CAREDPSPMNTGELFF. The CDR3 coding sequence is TGTGCCAGAGAGGACCCGAGCCCAATGAACACCGGGGAGCTGTTTTTT.

J is TRBJ1-3 and V is TRBV2, with D tentatively TRBD1 (6 bases). With 4 bases removed from V and 8 bases from J, the gap between germline ends came to 12 bases. This CDR3 has 13 residues. Germline assignment: CDR1 SNHLY and CDR2 FYNNEI. The CDR3 region is CASSARGRDTIYF. In nucleotides, the CDR3 is TGTGCCAGCAGTGCCAGGGGAAGGGACACCATATATTTT.

This rearrangement joins TRBV11-2 to TRBJ2-7, with 7 bases matching TRBD2. This CDR3 has 15 amino acids. V shed 2 bases and J 3 bases; nucleotides not matched to a gene: 7. Germline V gene sequence: CDR1 SGHAT, CDR2 FQNNGV. The CDR3 is CASSLSAGEGYEQYF. The CDR3 DNA reads as TGTGCCAGCAGCTTATCCGCGGGGGAAGGCTACGAGCAGTACTTC. The whole variable domain, remainder taken from reference TRBV11-2 and TRBJ2-7, is EAGVAQSPRYKIIEKRQSVAFWCNPISGHATLYWYQQILGQGPKLLIQFQNNGVVDDSQLPKDRFSAERLKGVDSTLKIQPAKLEDSAVYLCASSLSAGEGYEQYFGPGTRLTVT.

The CDR3 DNA follows: TGTGCCAGCTCACTATCCCAGGACAGGGGGCTTGGGCAGCCCCAGCATTTT. Translating gives CASSLSQDRGLGQPQHF. V gene TRBV18 combines with J gene TRBJ1-5; TRBD1 matches at 11 bases. Germline trimming cut 4 bases from V and 7 bases from J; bases unmatched to any gene: 12. The CDR3 runs to 17 residues. Germline CDR1 reads KGHSH; CDR2 reads LQKENI. The whole variable domain, filled in from reference TRBV18 and TRBJ1-5, reads NAGVMQNPRHLVRRRGQEARLRCSPMKGHSHVYWYRQLPEEGLKFMVYLQKENIIDESGMPKERFSAEFPKEGPSILRIQQVVRGDSAAYFCASSLSQDRGLGQPQHFGDGTRLSIL.

The chain couples TRBV2 to TRBJ1-1; D not certain. The V end was cut by 8 bases, the J end by 5 bases, with 12 bases between. The CDR3 has 12 amino acids. Germline CDR1 reads SNHLY; CDR2 reads FYNNEI. CDR3 region: CASYGVRTEAFF. In DNA, the CDR3 is TGTGCCAGCTATGGGGTTAGAACTGAAGCTTTCTTT.

This sequence joins TRBV19 and TRBJ2-3; TRBD2 is a possible D gene (6 bases). Trimming removed 5 bases at V and 1 base at J, with 13 bases between. Per the germline V gene, CDR1 is LNHDA and CDR2 is SQIVND (reference sequence). The CDR3 is made up of 15 amino acids. CDR3 region: CASSPGDFGTDTQYF. CDR3 DNA: TGTGCCAGTAGTCCGGGGGATTTTGGCACAGATACGCAGTATTTT.

The chain employs TRBV7-6 and TRBJ1-4; tentatively, D is TRBD1 (5 bases). Germline CDR1 and CDR2: SGHVS and FNYEAQ. Trimming left V 1 base short and J 3 bases short, with 15 bases between. The CDR3 is 17 amino acids. Written as DNA, the CDR3 is TGTGCCAGCAGCTTAGGGTCCTCTTCGGGGGCTAATGAAAAACTGTTTTTT. Protein sequence: CASSLGSSSGANEKLFF. Complete variable domain (other parts from reference TRBV7-6 and TRBJ1-4): GAGVSQSPRYKVTKRGQDVALRCDPISGHVSLYWYRQALGQGPEFLTYFNYEAQQDKSGLPNDRFSAERPEGSISTLTIQRTEQRDSAMYRCASSLGSSSGANEKLFFGSGTQLSVL.

V gene TRBV7-8 combines with J gene TRBJ1-4; no clear D. The CDR3 sequence is 15 residues long. Between the trimmed V and J ends, which lost 1 base and 5 bases, there was a span of 11 bases. CDR1 is SGHVS and CDR2 is FQNEAQ in the germline V gene. As DNA, the CDR3 is TGTGCCAGCAGCTTAGGATACCAGCTCAATGAAAAACTGTTTTTT. Protein product: CASSLGYQLNEKLFF.

The genes are TRBV28 and TRBJ1-1, with D unclear. The V end was cut by 8 bases, the J end by 0 bases, with 13 bases between. The CDR3 sequence is 14 residues long. The germline gives CDR1 MDHEN, CDR2 SYDVKM. CDR3: CASSSVGLNTEAFF. For the CDR3, the DNA is TGTGCCAGCTCATCCGTCGGATTGAACACTGAAGCTTTCTTT.

This CDR3 is CASSSPAGRAQPPLHF. As DNA, the CDR3 is TGTGCCAGCAGTTCGCCGGCTGGGCGGGCCCAACCACCCCTCCACTTT. V is TRBV28 and J is TRBJ1-6, with D unresolved. Germline loops: CDR1 MDHEN, CDR2 SYDVKM. The CDR3 sequence is 16 residues long. The germline V and J ends were trimmed by 4 bases and 11 bases, with 21 bases remaining between them.

This chain joins TRBV5-1 and TRBJ2-3; TRBD2 is a possible D gene (5 bases). This CDR3 region has 17 residues. Germline V lookup: CDR1 SGHRS, CDR2 YFSETQ. Trimming stripped 2 bases from V and 0 bases from J, with 16 bases between. The CDR3 here is CASSFGWGAISTDTQYF. Written as DNA, the CDR3 is TGCGCCAGCAGCTTTGGCTGGGGAGCAATTAGCACAGATACGCAGTATTTT.

V usage is TRBV7-6 and J usage is TRBJ2-7, with TRBD1 as a possible D gene (6 bases). The germline V gene has CDR1 SGHVS and CDR2 FNYEAQ. The CDR3 is 15 amino acids. V dropped 3 bases and J dropped 2 bases, with 14 bases sitting between them. CDR3: CASSLQDSWAYEQYF. The CDR3 DNA reads TGTGCCAGCAGCTTGCAGGACAGTTGGGCCTACGAGCAGTACTTC.

This chain uses TRBV6-5 with TRBJ1-3; possibly TRBD1 for D (6 bases). Trimming cost V 5 bases and J 4 bases, with 15 bases left between them. Germline V gene lookup returns CDR1 MNHEY and CDR2 SVGAGI. CDR3 length equals 15 residues. The CDR3 reads CASSPPPGAGNTIYF. The CDR3 region has the DNA TGTGCCAGCAGTCCTCCCCCAGGGGCAGGAAACACCATATATTTT.

CDR3: CAWSVRVETEAFF. In nucleotides, the CDR3 is TGTGCCTGGAGTGTACGGGTAGAAACTGAAGCTTTCTTT. V is TRBV30 and J is TRBJ1-1; D not certain. Germline lookup yields CDR1 GTSNPN and CDR2 SVGIG (reference sequence). The CDR3 length is 13 residues. Deletions cut 0 bases from V and 5 bases from J, with 10 bases between.

The V gene is TRBV3-1 (or the pseudogene TRBV3-2), the J gene TRBJ2-4; 8 bases line up with TRBD2. CDR1 and CDR2 from the germline V gene are LGHDT and YNNKEL (reference sequence). The CDR3 totals 17 residues. Trimming cost V 3 bases and J 5 bases; bases outside gene matches: 12. The CDR3 sequence is CASSQGLKAGVQNIQYF. CDR3 DNA: TGTGCCAGCAGCCAGGGTCTGAAAGCGGGGGTACAAAACATTCAGTACTTC.

The V gene is TRBV11-2, the J gene TRBJ2-1; TRBD2 might be the D (6 bases). CDR3 length: 14 amino acids. Trimming took 0 bases from V and 6 from J, leaving 9 bases between them. Germline assignment: CDR1 SGHAT and CDR2 FQNNGV. CDR3 loop: CASSLDTGSNEQFF. CDR3 DNA sequence: TGTGCCAGCAGCTTAGATACCGGGAGCAATGAGCAGTTCTTC.

The chain is built from TRBV20-1 and TRBJ2-7, with 9 bases lining up with TRBD2. V shed 3 bases, J shed 4 bases, and the junction held 13 bases outside the gene matches. The CDR3 has 16 residues. Germline V gives CDR1 DFQATT, CDR2 SNEGSKA (reference sequence). Here the CDR3 reads CSASPPLIAGVYEQYF. Here the CDR3 DNA reads TGCAGTGCTAGTCCTCCCCTGATAGCGGGGGTTTACGAGCAGTACTTC.

V and J are TRBV27 and TRBJ2-7, with a weak D call TRBD1 (8 bases). V lost 8 bases and J lost 6, with 14 bases in between. CDR1 is MNHEY, CDR2 SMNVEV, per germline (reference sequence). This CDR3 spans 12 amino acids. The CDR3 sequence: CASGNRGGEQYF. The CDR3 region has the DNA TGTGCCAGCGGTAACAGGGGGGGCGAGCAGTACTTC.

Points on this clone: Additional DNA sequences in this sample encode the identical CDR3. This rearrangement joins TRBV28 to TRBJ1-1; no clear D. V was clipped by 3 bases and J by 2 bases, with 7 bases between them. The CDR3 contains 13 residues. CDR1 is MDHEN and CDR2 is SYDVKM in the germline V gene. CDR3 amino acids: CASSFPANTEAFF. CDR3 nucleotide sequence: TGTGCCAGCAGTTTTCCCGCTAACACTGAAGCTTTCTTT.

The chain uses TRBV7-9 and TRBJ1-1; D is uncertain. The V gene's germline CDR1 is SEHNR and CDR2 FQNEAQ (reference sequence). V lost 2 bases and J 2 bases, leaving 6 bases between the germline ends. This CDR3 is built from 13 residues. CDR3 DNA: TGTGCCAGCAGCTTACAAACAAACACTGAAGCTTTCTTT. This sequence encodes CASSLQTNTEAFF.

The rearrangement joins TRBV15 to TRBJ2-1; D is unresolved. This CDR3 is 10 amino acids long. Germline V gene lookup returns CDR1 LNHNV and CDR2 YYDKDF (reference sequence). Trimming took off 9 bases at V and 9 bases at J, with 9 bases between the two ends. The CDR3 bases are TGTGCCACTGGGGTAGCTGAGCAGTTCTTC. As protein: CATGVAEQFF.

J is TRBJ1-1 and V is TRBV6-5; no firm D call. Trimming left V 8 bases short and J 6 bases short, with 7 bases between. This CDR3 contains 10 residues. The germline V gene encodes CDR1 MNHEY and CDR2 SVGAGI. Here the CDR3 reads CASGGSEAFF. The CDR3 DNA sequence: TGTGCCAGCGGCGGGTCTGAAGCTTTCTTT.

J is TRBJ1-4 and V is TRBV5-1; D possibly corresponds to TRBD1 (6 bases). With 0 bases removed from V and 8 bases from J, the gap between germline ends came to 11 bases. Germline V gives CDR1 SGHRS, CDR2 YFSETQ. The CDR3 totals 14 residues. The CDR3 spells CASSLGAGEEKLFF. DNA for the CDR3: TGCGCCAGCAGCTTGGGGGCAGGGGAAGAAAAACTGTTTTTT. Full variable domain (rest looked up from reference TRBV5-1 and TRBJ1-4): KAGVTQTPRYLIKTRGQQVTLSCSPISGHRSVSWYQQTPGQGLQFLFEYFSETQRNKGNFPGRFSGRQFSNSRSEMNVSTLELGDSALYLCASSLGAGEEKLFFGSGTQLSVL.

V is TRBV20-1 and J is TRBJ2-7, with 11 nucleotides matching TRBD2. V lost 3 bases and J lost 3; bases outside the gene matches: 7. Germline V gene sequence: CDR1 DFQATT, CDR2 SNEGSKA (reference sequence). The CDR3 totals 15 residues. The CDR3 DNA reads TGCAGTGCTAGTACACTAGCGGGGGTCCACTACGAGCAGTACTTC. It specifies CSASTLAGVHYEQYF.

The V and J genes are TRBV18 and TRBJ1-3; possibly TRBD1 for D (5 bases). Trimming cost V 2 bases and J 5 bases, with 19 bases left between them. The germline V gene has CDR1 KGHSH and CDR2 LQKENI. The CDR3 is made up of 17 amino acids. In DNA form, the CDR3 reads TGTGCCAGCTCACCAAGTTCCGGGGGAGGTCTGAGAAACACCATATATTTT. It encodes CASSPSSGGGLRNTIYF. Drawing the rest from reference TRBV18 and TRBJ1-3, the complete variable domain is NAGVMQNPRHLVRRRGQEARLRCSPMKGHSHVYWYRQLPEEGLKFMVYLQKENIIDESGMPKERFSAEFPKEGPSILRIQQVVRGDSAAYFCASSPSSGGGLRNTIYFGEGSWLTVV.

This chain links TRBV18 with TRBJ1-2, with D tentatively TRBD1 (5 bases). Germline V lookup: CDR1 KGHSH, CDR2 LQKENI. V was pared by 3 bases and J by 4 bases, with 9 bases between. This CDR3 is 13 amino acids long. The CDR3 DNA sequence: TGTGCCAGCTCACCGGAGGGGACCTATGGCTACACCTTC. It translates to CASSPEGTYGYTF.

This chain connects TRBV7-2 to TRBJ2-5; 10 bases are shared with TRBD2. Germline-derived CDR1 and CDR2 are SGHTA and FQGNSA. Trimming at V came to 5 bases and at J to 6 bases, leaving 21 bases not matched to a gene. The CDR3 length is 19 residues. For the CDR3, the DNA is TGTGCCAGCAGCCTAAGGACGTCTAGCGGGGGCGCCCCGGGAAAGACCCAGTACTTC. Amino acid sequence: CASSLRTSSGGAPGKTQYF.

This chain links TRBV15 with TRBJ1-4; 7 bases are a match to TRBD1. From germline, CDR1 is LNHNV and CDR2 YYDKDF (reference sequence). CDR3 length equals 15 residues. Losses at the gene ends were 0 bases for V and 8 bases for J; bases not matched to a gene: 6. DNA for the CDR3: TGTGCCACCAGCAGAGAAGACAGGGATAAGGAAAAACTGTTTTTT. This encodes CATSREDRDKEKLFF.

CDR3 nucleotides: TGCGCCAGCACCCTAGGGGACCGAGATTTCTACGAGCAGTACTTC. Protein sequence: CASTLGDRDFYEQYF. The J gene is TRBJ2-7, the V gene TRBV5-1; D may correspond to TRBD1 or TRBD2 (5 bases each). The length of the CDR3 is 15 residues. Trimming stripped 6 bases from V and 3 bases from J, with 19 bases between. The germline V gene encodes CDR1 SGHRS and CDR2 YFSETQ.

This sequence joins TRBV19 and TRBJ1-4, with 7 bases that match TRBD1. The CDR3 totals 15 residues. Germline assignment: CDR1 LNHDA and CDR2 SQIVND (reference sequence). V lost 5 bases, J lost 0 bases, and 3 bases stayed unmatched. CDR3 sequence: CASSSQGATNEKLFF. DNA for the CDR3: TGTGCCAGTAGTTCGCAGGGGGCAACTAATGAAAAACTGTTTTTT.

This chain joins TRBV27 and TRBJ1-2; no clear D gene. V lost 2 bases, J lost 4 bases, and 17 bases lay in between. Germline CDR1 MNHEY, CDR2 SMNVEV (reference sequence). CDR3 length: 16 amino acids. The CDR3 sequence: CASSLNGGSALYGYTF. The CDR3 DNA reads as TGTGCCAGCAGTTTAAATGGAGGGTCCGCACTCTATGGCTACACCTTC.